The 8 T cell receptor beta chains reported below all come from one sample, sequenced in a study of patients and donors after allogeneic stem cell transplantation. TCRdb reprocessed the RT-PCR reads with MiXCR, giving one entry per CDR3 protein. The sample consists of about 1,300 distinct CDR3 sequences, around two fifths of them appearing once. Sequencing used blood, either unsorted or a sorted T cell fraction (not recorded which). These receptors were taken from a human donor who was either an allogeneic HSCT recipient or a stem cell or donor lymphocyte infusion donor (not recorded which). It is not recorded whose cells these are; they may come from a transplant donor.

This clonotype has just a few counts. V usage is TRBV5-6 and J usage is TRBJ2-3, with D possibly being TRBD2 (5 bases). The germline gives CDR1 SGHDT, CDR2 YYEEEE. The CDR3 totals 16 residues. V dropped 4 bases and J dropped 2 bases, with 17 bases sitting between them. CDR3 in DNA: TGTGCCAGCAGCCTCCGAGGGCGGCTCTTCACAGATACGCAGTATTTT. It specifies CASSLRGRLFTDTQYF.

The V call is TRBV20-1, the J call TRBJ2-4; D remains unclear. The CDR3 is 13 amino acids. The germline V gene has CDR1 DFQATT and CDR2 SNEGSKA (reference sequence). V dropped 5 bases and J dropped 0 bases, with 8 bases sitting between them. CDR3 in amino acids: CSALGIAKNIQYF. The CDR3 coding sequence is TGCAGTGCTTTAGGGATAGCCAAAAACATTCAGTACTTC.

V gene TRBV3-1 combines with J gene TRBJ2-2; D is undetermined. V gave up 5 bases and J gave up 8 bases, with 6 bases separating them. The CDR3 extends over 11 amino acids. Germline lookup yields CDR1 LGHDT and CDR2 YNNKEL (reference sequence). CDR3 protein: CASSIKGELFF. The CDR3 region has the DNA TGTGCCAGCAGCATAAAAGGGGAGCTGTTTTTT.

The V gene is TRBV29-1, the J gene TRBJ2-6, with unresolved D. Per the germline V gene, CDR1 is SQVTM and CDR2 is ANQGSEA. The CDR3 consists of 14 residues. The V and J ends lost 6 bases and 1 base respectively, with 10 bases between them. The CDR3 loop is CSVKVGSGANVLTF. CDR3 bases: TGCAGCGTCAAAGTCGGTTCTGGGGCCAACGTCCTGACTTTC.

V is TRBV7-9 and J is TRBJ1-6; TRBD1 agrees at 8 bases. Trimming at V came to 4 bases and at J to 12 bases, leaving 14 bases not matched to a gene. CDR1 and CDR2 (germline): SEHNR, FQNEAQ (reference sequence). The CDR3 runs 16 residues. The CDR3 coding sequence is TGTGCCAGCAGCTACGACAGGGGCCGATCTTCCGGACCCCTCCACTTT. Its protein is CASSYDRGRSSGPLHF.

In its sample, this clonotype was seen once. J is TRBJ2-7 and V is TRBV11-1; tentative D call: TRBD1 (5 bases). V was shortened by 6 bases and J by 2 bases, with 11 bases between the two germline ends. The CDR3 is 13 residues long. Germline-derived CDR1 and CDR2 are SGHAT and FQDESV (reference sequence). The CDR3 DNA reads TGTGCCAGCAGATCGGACATCACCTACGAGCAGTACTTC. Its translation is CASRSDITYEQYF.

This clonotype appeared a few times. V is TRBV9 and J is TRBJ2-5; D not resolved. Germline V gene data show CDR1 as SGDLS and CDR2 as YYNGEE. The length of the CDR3 is 10 residues. Trimming pared 3 bases from V and 5 bases from J, leaving 2 bases between. The CDR3 region is CASSGETQYF. The CDR3 nucleotides read TGTGCCAGCAGCGGGGAGACCCAGTACTTC.

By share of the sample, this clonotype is large (0.1 to 1%). The chain employs TRBV7-2 and TRBJ2-5, with D unclear. V dropped 3 bases and J dropped 5 bases, with 16 bases sitting between them. The CDR3 contains 15 residues. From germline, CDR1 is SGHTA and CDR2 FQGNSA. The DNA for the CDR3 is TGTGCCAGCAGCTTCGGACCCTCAGCTAGGGAGACCCAGTACTTC. As protein: CASSFGPSARETQYF.